The clone carrying this T cell receptor beta chain was recorded at least ten times. Antigen unknown. The record originates from a study of T cell repertoires in cytomegalovirus infection. Looking at the study overall: It can be stated that public TCR beta signatures indicated CMV infection as well as a matching HLA type.

Via MiXCR, TCRdb re-called the reads, giving one row per CDR3 protein. The table has 200,000 to 300,000 distinct CDR3 sequences, more than 9% seen once. Study results and limitations: Summed frequency of shared TCR beta families picked out CMV carriers who also had the relevant HLA. Clonotypes of TCR beta that were HLA-C-restricted and CMV-specific dominated the ex vivo response.

V was clipped by 6 bases and J by 8 bases, with 16 bases between them. This CDR3 is built from 14 residues. The germline V gene encodes CDR1 MDHEN and CDR2 SYDVKM. This clonotype was sampled from a human donor in good health (CMV status not recorded). Some clones in this sample may be carry-over from other donors' samples. The chain carries TRBV28 and TRBJ1-4; D possibly corresponds to TRBD1 (5 bases). Input material: PBMCs. The CDR3 here is CASSSPAGGEKLFF. CDR3 DNA sequence: TGTGCCAGCAGCTCTCCGGCGGGGGGAGAAAAACTGTTTTTT.